This T cell receptor (beta chain) was captured in a study of regulatory T cells in long-lasting Graves disease. The V segment lost 4 bases and the J segment 1 base; nucleotides outside the gene matches: 9. The CDR3 length is 16 residues. Germline assignment: CDR1 MNHEY and CDR2 SMNVEV (reference sequence). This clonotype was seen a few times. Combining iRepertoire HTBI primers with Arm-PCR of CDR3 regions, the authors built TCR beta libraries. TCRdb re-called the multiplex PCR reads with MiXCR, one entry per CDR3 protein. Of 390,000 or so distinct CDR3 sequences in the sample, approximately 10% were seen once. Time point here: newly diagnosed GD, antithyroid drugs for less than 3 months. Isolated PBMC RNA provided the starting material for the TCR library. The data also belong to a second study, concerning T cells in Graves' hyperthyroidism and ophthalmopathy.

The rearrangement links TRBV27 to TRBJ1-1, with TRBD1 matching over 7 bases. Sequences were derived from peripheral blood mononuclear cells (PBMCs), sampled at new diagnosis, from a patient treated with antithyroid drugs. The clonotype was recovered from a woman between 18 and 29 years old with Graves disease. The CDR3 sequence is CASSSSKGQPNTEAFF. CDR3 in DNA: TGTGCCAGCAGTTCTAGCAAGGGACAGCCGAACACTGAAGCTTTCTTT.